A single T cell receptor (beta chain) is shown here with its context. The data were taken from a study of shared clonotypes between healthy human individuals. As for the study in general: Each donor's CD4 naive and CD4 memory cells filled three plates apiece, CD8 naive two, and CD8 memory one.

The assay was immunoSEQ multiplex PCR, and TCRdb's table has in-frame clones only and misses some. The table has about 2,500,000 clones, roughly nine tenths seen once; the top ten hold more than 0.12%. J lost 1 base, V lost 3 bases, and 5 bases had no gene match. Germline V lookup: CDR1 MDHEN, CDR2 SYDVKM. There are 16 residues in the CDR3. The chain joins TRBV28 to TRBJ2-5; 10 bases fit TRBD1. The source of this sequence is a man aged 18 to 30 in good health. The sequenced sample was naive CD4+ T cells sorted from blood. Noted subset: CD45RA+ positively selected. The DNA for the CDR3 is TGTGCCAGCAGTTTCGGGACAGGGGCTTCCCAAGAGACCCAGTACTTC. Its protein product is CASSFGTGASQETQYF.